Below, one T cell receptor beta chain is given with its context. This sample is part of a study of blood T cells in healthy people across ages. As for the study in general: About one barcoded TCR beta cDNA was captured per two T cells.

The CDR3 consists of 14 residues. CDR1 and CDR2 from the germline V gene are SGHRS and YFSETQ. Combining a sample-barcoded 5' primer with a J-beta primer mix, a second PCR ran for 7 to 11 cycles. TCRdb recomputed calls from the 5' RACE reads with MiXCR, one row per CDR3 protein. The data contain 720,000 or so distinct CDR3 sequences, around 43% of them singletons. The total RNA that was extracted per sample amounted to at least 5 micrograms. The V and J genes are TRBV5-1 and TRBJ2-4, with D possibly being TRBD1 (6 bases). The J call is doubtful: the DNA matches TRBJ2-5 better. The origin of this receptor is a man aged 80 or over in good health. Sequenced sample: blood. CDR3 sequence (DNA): TGCGCCAGCAGCGACCCGACAGGATCGGAGACCCAGTACTTC. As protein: CASSDPTGSETQYF.